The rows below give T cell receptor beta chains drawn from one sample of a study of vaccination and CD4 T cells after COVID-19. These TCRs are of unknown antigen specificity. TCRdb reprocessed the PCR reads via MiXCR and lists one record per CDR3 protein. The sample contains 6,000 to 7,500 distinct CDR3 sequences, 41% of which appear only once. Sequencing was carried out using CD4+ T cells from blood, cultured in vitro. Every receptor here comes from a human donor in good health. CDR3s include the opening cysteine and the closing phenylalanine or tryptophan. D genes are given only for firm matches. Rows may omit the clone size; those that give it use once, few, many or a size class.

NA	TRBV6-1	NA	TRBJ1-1	TGTGCCAGCAAGTCCCAGGGGAGGTATGACACTGAAGCTTTCTTT	CASKSQGRYDTEAFF
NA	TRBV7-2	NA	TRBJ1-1	TGTGCCAGCAGCGTCGACAGTTGGACTGAAGCTTTCTTT	CASSVDSWTEAFF
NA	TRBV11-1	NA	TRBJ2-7	TGTGCCAGCAGCTTATCCATCGATCTGGCCAGCCGGAACTACGAGCAGTACTTC	CASSLSIDLASRNYEQYF
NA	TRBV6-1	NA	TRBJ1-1	TGTGCCAGCGGAGGGAACACTGAAGCTTTCTTT	CASGGNTEAFF
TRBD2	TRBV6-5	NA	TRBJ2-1	TGTGCCAGCAGTTACTCGACTAGCGGGGGGGCTAATGAGCAGTTCTTC	CASSYSTSGGANEQFF
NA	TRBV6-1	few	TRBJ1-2	TGTGCCACGAAAGGGGGGGCGGATGGCTACACCTTC	CATKGGADGYTF
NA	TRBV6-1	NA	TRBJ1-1	TGTGCCAGCAGTGAATTCGGGGGACTGAACACTGAAGCTTTCTTT	CASSEFGGLNTEAFF
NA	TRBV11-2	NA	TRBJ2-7	TGTGCCAGCAGCTTAGTAAGTGTCAACTCCTACGAGCAGTACTTC	CASSLVSVNSYEQYF
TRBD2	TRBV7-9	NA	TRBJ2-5	TGTGCCAGCAGCTTGGGCACGACTAGCGGGGAAGAGACCCAGTACTTC	CASSLGTTSGEETQYF
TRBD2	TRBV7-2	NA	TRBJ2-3	TGTGCCAGCAGCCCAGTCCGGGGGGTCACGCAGTATTTT	CASSPVRGVTQYF
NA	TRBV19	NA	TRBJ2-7	TGTGCCAGTTCCCAAGGCCGTTTCTCCGAGCAGTACTTC	CASSQGRFSEQYF
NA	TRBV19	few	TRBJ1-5	TGTGCCAGTATACCACGTTGGACGGATAGCAATCAGCCCCAGCATTTT	CASIPRWTDSNQPQHF
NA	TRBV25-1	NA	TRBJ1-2	TGTGCCAGTACCCCGGAGGGACGGGGCTACACCTTC	CASTPEGRGYTF
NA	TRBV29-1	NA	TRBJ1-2	TGCAGCGTCGGGGAAGGGGACTATGGCTACACCTTC	CSVGEGDYGYTF
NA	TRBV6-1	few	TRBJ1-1	TGTGCCAGCACCGTGACAGAGAACACTGAAGCTTTCTTT	CASTVTENTEAFF
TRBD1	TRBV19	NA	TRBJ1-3	TGTGCCAGTAGTCCTAAAGACAGGGAGGACACCATATATTTT	CASSPKDREDTIYF
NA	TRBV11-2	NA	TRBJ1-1	TGTGCCAGCAGCTTAGGTCGGGTGGGCACTGAAGCTTTCTTT	CASSLGRVGTEAFF
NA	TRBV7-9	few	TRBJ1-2	TGTGCCAGCAGCTTATGGGGGACGGACTCTTATGGCTACACCTTC	CASSLWGTDSYGYTF
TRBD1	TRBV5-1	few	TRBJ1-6	TGCGCCAGCAGCCTCGGGGACAGGGAGTCACCCCTCCACTTT	CASSLGDRESPLHF
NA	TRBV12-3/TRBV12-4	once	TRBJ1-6	TGTGCCAACAGTTCGACAGGAGGTAATTCACCCCTCCACTTT	CANSSTGGNSPLHF
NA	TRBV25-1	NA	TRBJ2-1	TGTGCCAGCAGTGAATGGGGGTTGGCAGGGGTCTCCAATGAGCAGTTCTTC	CASSEWGLAGVSNEQFF
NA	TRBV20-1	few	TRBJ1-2	TGCAGTGCTAGTACCCAGGACAGTGGATATGGCTACACCTTC	CSASTQDSGYGYTF
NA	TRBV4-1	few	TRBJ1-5	TGCGCCAGCAGCCAAGAAGGGGGGGGCCGCCAGCCCCAGCATTTT	CASSQEGGGRQPQHF
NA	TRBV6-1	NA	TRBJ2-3	TGTGCCAGCAGTGAAATGGAACAGTACACAGATACGCAGTATTTT	CASSEMEQYTDTQYF
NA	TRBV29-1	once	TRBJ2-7	TGCAGCGTGTTATCCTCGGAGCACGAGCAGTACTTC	CSVLSSEHEQYF
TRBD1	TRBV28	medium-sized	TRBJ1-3	TGTGCCAGCGAGGGACAGAGCTCTGGAAACACCATATATTTT	CASEGQSSGNTIYF
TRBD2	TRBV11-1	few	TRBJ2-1	TGTGCCAGCAGCCTAAGGACTAGTCGGAATGAGCAGTTCTTC	CASSLRTSRNEQFF
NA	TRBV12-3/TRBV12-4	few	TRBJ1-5	TGTGCCAGCAGTCCACTCAATCAGCCCCAGCATTTT	CASSPLNQPQHF
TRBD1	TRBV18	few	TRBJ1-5	TGTGCCAGCTCACTCGGGGGACAGCGCAATCAGCCCCAGCATTTT	CASSLGGQRNQPQHF
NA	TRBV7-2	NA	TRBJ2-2	TGTGCCAGCACCCCCGCAGTGGGAAACACCGGGGAGCTGTTTTTT	CASTPAVGNTGELFF
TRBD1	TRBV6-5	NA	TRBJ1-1	TGTGCCAGCAGTTCTGCAGGGGGCACTGAAGCTTTCTTT	CASSSAGGTEAFF
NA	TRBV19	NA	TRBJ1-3	TGTGCCAGTAGCTTCGGAACCTCAGGGACTGGAAACACCATATATTTT	CASSFGTSGTGNTIYF
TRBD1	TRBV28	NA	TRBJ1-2	TGTGCCAGCAGATCGACAGGGACGCACTATGGCTACACCTTC	CASRSTGTHYGYTF
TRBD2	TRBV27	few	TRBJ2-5	TGTGCCAAACTAGCGGTCCCCGAGACCCAGTACTTC	CAKLAVPETQYF
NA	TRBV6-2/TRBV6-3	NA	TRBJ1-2	TGTGCCAGCAGAAAGGGGCTAATTAACTATGGCTACACCTTC	CASRKGLINYGYTF
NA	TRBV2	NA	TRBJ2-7	TGTGCCAGCAGGGGGGACGGCTCCTACGAGCAGTACTTC	CASRGDGSYEQYF
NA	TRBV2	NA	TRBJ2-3	TGTGCCAGCAGGACACAGACCACAGATACGCAGTATTTT	CASRTQTTDTQYF
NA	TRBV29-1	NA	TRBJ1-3	TGCAGCGTTGTACCGATCTCTGGAAACACCATATATTTT	CSVVPISGNTIYF
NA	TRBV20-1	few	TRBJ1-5	TGCAGTGCTGCCCCGACGGGGAATCAGCCCCAGCATTTT	CSAAPTGNQPQHF
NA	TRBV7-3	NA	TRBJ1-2	TGTGCCAGCAGCCAGGGAGGTGGCTACACCTTC	CASSQGGGYTF
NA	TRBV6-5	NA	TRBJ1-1	TGTGCCAGCAGTTACAAAGGGCTTGAAGCTTTCTTT	CASSYKGLEAFF
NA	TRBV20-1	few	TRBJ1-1	TGCAGTGCTAGAGACCCCACGTACACTGAAGCTTTCTTT	CSARDPTYTEAFF
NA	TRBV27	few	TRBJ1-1	TGTGCCAGCAGTTCCCGGGAAAACACTGAAGCTTTCTTT	CASSSRENTEAFF
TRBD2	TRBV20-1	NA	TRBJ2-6	TGCAGTGCTAGAGATCCGACTAGCGGGAGCTCTGGGGCCAACGTCCTGACTTTC	CSARDPTSGSSGANVLTF
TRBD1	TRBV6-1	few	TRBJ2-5	TGTGCCAGCAACTCATATGGGACAGAAGAGACCCAGTACTTC	CASNSYGTEETQYF
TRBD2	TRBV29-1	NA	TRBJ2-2	TGCAGCGTTGAAGAACCTTGGGGGGGAGCCGGGGAGCTGTTTTTT	CSVEEPWGGAGELFF
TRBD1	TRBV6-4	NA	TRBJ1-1	TGTGCCAGCAGTCCCAGGGGGACAGTGAACACTGAAGCTTTCTTT	CASSPRGTVNTEAFF
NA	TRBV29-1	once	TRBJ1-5	TGCAGCGTTGCCAGTACCGACCCTAATCAGCCCCAGCATTTT	CSVASTDPNQPQHF
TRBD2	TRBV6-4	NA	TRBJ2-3	TGTGCCAGCAGTGACTCGCGGGGGGGCACAGATACGCAGTATTTT	CASSDSRGGTDTQYF
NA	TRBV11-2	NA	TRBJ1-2	TGTGCCAGCAGCCACCCTGGGGGGGGCGAGTCTAACTATGGCTACACCTTC	CASSHPGGGESNYGYTF